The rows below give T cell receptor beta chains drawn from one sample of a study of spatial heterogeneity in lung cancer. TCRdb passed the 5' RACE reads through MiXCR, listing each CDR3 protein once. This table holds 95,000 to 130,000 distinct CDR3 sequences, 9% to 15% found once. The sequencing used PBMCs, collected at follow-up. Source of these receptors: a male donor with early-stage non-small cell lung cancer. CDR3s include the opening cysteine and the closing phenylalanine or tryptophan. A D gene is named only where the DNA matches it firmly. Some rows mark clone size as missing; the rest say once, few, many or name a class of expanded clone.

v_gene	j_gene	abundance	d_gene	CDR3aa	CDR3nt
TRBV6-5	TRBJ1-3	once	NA	CASSLADGSGNTIYF	TGTGCCAGCAGCCTCGCGGACGGCTCTGGAAACACCATATATTTT
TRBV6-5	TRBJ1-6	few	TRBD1	CASSYGQGGRRPLHF	TGTGCCAGCAGTTACGGGCAAGGGGGCAGGAGGCCCCTCCACTTT
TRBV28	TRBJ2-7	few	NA	CASRSGPFDEQYF	TGTGCCAGCAGGTCGGGCCCCTTCGACGAGCAGTACTTC
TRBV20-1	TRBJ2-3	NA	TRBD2	CSASGVLAGTDTQYF	TGCAGTGCTAGCGGGGTGCTAGCGGGGACAGATACGCAGTATTTT
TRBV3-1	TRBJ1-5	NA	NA	CASSWPPTPNYQPQHF	TGTGCCAGCAGCTGGCCACCGACACCGAATTATCAGCCCCAGCATTTT
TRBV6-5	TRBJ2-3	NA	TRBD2	CASSYERGGTNTQYF	TGTGCCAGCAGTTACGAGCGGGGGGGTACAAATACGCAGTATTTT
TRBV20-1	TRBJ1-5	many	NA	CSARNLFREHSNQPQHF	TGCAGTGCTAGGAATTTGTTCAGGGAACATAGCAATCAGCCCCAGCATTTT
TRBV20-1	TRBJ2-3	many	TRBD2	CSVQSGGRTDTQYF	TGCAGTGTTCAAAGCGGGGGTAGGACAGATACGCAGTATTTT
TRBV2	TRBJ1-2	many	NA	CASSAPSLSNYGYTF	TGTGCCAGCAGTGCCCCAAGTTTGTCTAACTATGGCTACACCTTC
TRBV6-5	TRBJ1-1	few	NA	CASSYPGPNTEAFF	TGTGCCAGCAGTTACCCCGGGCCAAACACTGAAGCTTTCTTT
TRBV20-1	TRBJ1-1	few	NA	CSARGRVNGASNTEAFF	TGCAGTGCTAGAGGTCGGGTGAATGGGGCCTCGAACACTGAAGCTTTCTTT
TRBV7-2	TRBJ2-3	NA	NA	CASSTGTPSTDTQYF	TGTGCCAGCAGCACCGGGACACCTAGCACAGATACGCAGTATTTT
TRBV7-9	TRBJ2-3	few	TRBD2	CASSRLAGTDTQYF	TGTGCCAGCAGTCGACTAGCGGGCACAGATACGCAGTATTTT
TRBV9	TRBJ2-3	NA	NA	CASSVQSSAKNTDTQYF	TGTGCCAGCAGCGTACAAAGCTCAGCGAAGAACACAGATACGCAGTATTTT
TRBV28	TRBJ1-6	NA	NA	CASSLRPPLHF	TGTGCCAGCAGCCTAAGGCCACCCCTCCACTTT
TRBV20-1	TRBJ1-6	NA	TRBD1	CSASPGGDNSPLHF	TGCAGTGCTAGCCCAGGGGGCGATAATTCACCCCTCCACTTT
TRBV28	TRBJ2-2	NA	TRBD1	CASRRTGTGELFF	TGTGCCAGCAGACGGACAGGGACCGGGGAGCTGTTTTTT
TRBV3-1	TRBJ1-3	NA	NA	CASSQGGTIYF	TGTGCCAGCAGCCAAGGGGGCACCATATATTTT
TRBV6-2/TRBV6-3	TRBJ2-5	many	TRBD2	CASNPAGGGETQYF	TGTGCCAGCAATCCAGCGGGGGGCGGGGAGACCCAGTACTTC
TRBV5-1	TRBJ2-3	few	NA	CASSPSRLADTQYF	TGCGCCAGCAGCCCATCTCGACTGGCAGATACGCAGTATTTT
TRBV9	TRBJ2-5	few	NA	CASSVGGIGQETQYF	TGTGCCAGCAGCGTAGGAGGGATCGGGCAAGAGACCCAGTACTTC
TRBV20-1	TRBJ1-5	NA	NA	CSARDPLNQPQHF	TGCAGTGCTAGAGATCCTCTCAATCAGCCCCAGCATTTT
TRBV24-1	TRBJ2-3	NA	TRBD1	CATSDAMDRPDTQYF	TGTGCCACCAGTGATGCTATGGACAGGCCAGATACGCAGTATTTT
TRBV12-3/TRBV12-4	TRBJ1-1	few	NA	CASSPTVGRGTEAFF	TGTGCCAGCAGCCCAACCGTGGGCAGGGGAACTGAAGCTTTCTTT
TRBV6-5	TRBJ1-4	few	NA	CASSRQGSNEKLFF	TGTGCCAGCAGCCGCCAAGGGAGTAATGAAAAACTGTTTTTT
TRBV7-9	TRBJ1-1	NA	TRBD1	CASSSRQGAYTEAFF	TGTGCCAGCAGCTCCCGACAGGGGGCGTACACTGAAGCTTTCTTT
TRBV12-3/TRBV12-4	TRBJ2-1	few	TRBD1	CASRRGQYNEQFF	TGTGCCAGCAGACGGGGACAGTACAATGAGCAGTTCTTC
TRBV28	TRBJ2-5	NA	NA	CASSTPYGAETQYF	TGTGCCAGCTCGACTCCTTACGGGGCAGAGACCCAGTACTTC
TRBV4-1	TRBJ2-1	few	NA	CASSQDEAFDEQFF	TGCGCCAGCAGCCAAGACGAGGCGTTTGATGAGCAGTTCTTC
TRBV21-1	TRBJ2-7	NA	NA	CASSKDPPSYEQYF	TGTGCCAGCAGCAAAGATCCGCCTTCCTACGAGCAGTACTTC
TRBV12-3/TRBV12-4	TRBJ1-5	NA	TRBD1	CASSAGTGGEDSGQPQHF	TGTGCCAGCAGTGCCGGGACAGGGGGCGAGGATTCGGGACAGCCCCAGCATTTT
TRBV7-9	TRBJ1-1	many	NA	CASSEQAPKAFF	TGTGCCAGCAGCGAACAAGCTCCGAAAGCTTTCTTT
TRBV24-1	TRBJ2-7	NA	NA	CATSDPGVSEQYF	TGTGCCACCAGTGATCCAGGGGTATCCGAGCAGTACTTC
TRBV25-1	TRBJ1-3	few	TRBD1	CASSEHGQGLQNTIYF	TGTGCCAGCAGTGAACATGGACAGGGGTTGCAAAACACCATATATTTT
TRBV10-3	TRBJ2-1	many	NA	CAISAPLDNEQFF	TGTGCCATCAGTGCCCCGCTGGACAATGAGCAGTTCTTC
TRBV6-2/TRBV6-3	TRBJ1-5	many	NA	CASRGLDWNPQHF	TGTGCCAGCCGAGGACTGGATTGGAATCCCCAGCATTTT
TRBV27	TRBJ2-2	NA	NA	CASSFLPGTGWELFF	TGTGCCAGCAGTTTTCTCCCAGGGACTGGCTGGGAGCTGTTTTTT
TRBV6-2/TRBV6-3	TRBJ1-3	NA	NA	CASSSASGNTIYF	TGTGCCAGCAGTTCCGCCTCTGGAAACACCATATATTTT
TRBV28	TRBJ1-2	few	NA	CASSLSRNYGYTF	TGTGCCAGCAGTCTCAGTCGGAACTATGGCTACACCTTC
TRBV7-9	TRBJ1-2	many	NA	CASTRRDGYTF	TGTGCCAGCACTCGCCGGGATGGCTACACCTTC
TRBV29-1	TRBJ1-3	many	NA	CSVEFRPNAPIYF	TGCAGCGTTGAATTTCGACCCAATGCCCCCATATATTTT
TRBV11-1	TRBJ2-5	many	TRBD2	CASSPGLAEAYQETQYF	TGTGCCAGCAGCCCGGGACTAGCGGAAGCTTACCAAGAGACCCAGTACTTC
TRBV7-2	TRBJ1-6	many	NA	CASSPTQGHLHF	TGTGCCAGCAGCCCTACCCAAGGCCACCTCCACTTT
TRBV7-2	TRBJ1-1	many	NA	CASSLDRDTEAFF	TGTGCCAGCAGCTTAGACAGGGACACTGAAGCTTTCTTT